What follows are 22 T cell receptor beta chains derived from one specimen sequenced in a study of blood T cell repertoires in COVID-19. TCRdb's copy holds only in-frame clones and misses some; the assay was immunoSEQ multiplex PCR. The sample lists 70,000 to 85,000 clones, roughly four fifths seen once, with over 9.5% in the top ten. Sequencing used peripheral blood. The receptors shown here come from a man in his 60s with acute or convalescent COVID-19.

V gene TRBV5-1 combines with J gene TRBJ2-1; the match to TRBD2 covers 10 bases. The CDR3 has 15 amino acids. Germline V gene lookup returns CDR1 SGHRS and CDR2 YFSETQ. Unmatched junction bases numbered 8, after V lost 4 bases and J lost 7 bases. CDR3 residues: CASSLGTSEGNEQFF. CDR3 in DNA: TGCGCCAGCAGCCTGGGGACTAGCGAGGGTAATGAGCAGTTCTTC.

This sequence joins TRBV4-3 and TRBJ2-3; 8 bases agree with TRBD2. CDR3 length equals 15 residues. J lost 5 bases, V lost 2 bases, and 6 bases had no gene match. The germline V gene encodes CDR1 LGHNA and CDR2 YSLEER. For the CDR3, the DNA is TGCGCCAGCAGCCAAACTAGCGGAGGGGTAGATACGCAGTATTTT. This codes for CASSQTSGGVDTQYF.

With regard to this clone: A much larger clone lies one base from this, so it may be a read error. The rearrangement joins TRBV7-9 to TRBJ2-5, with 10 bases identical to TRBD1. CDR1 is SEHNR, CDR2 FQNEAQ, per germline (reference sequence). This CDR3 has 16 amino acids. CDR3 protein: CASCLGDRGLGETQYF. The CDR3 DNA reads as TGTGCCAGCTGCTTAGGGGACAGGGGTTTGGGGGAGACCCAGTACTTC.

This chain links TRBV5-1 with TRBJ1-3, with no clear D. Per germline, CDR1 SGHRS and CDR2 YFSETQ. V lost 3 bases, J lost 4 bases, and 8 bases lay in between. There are 13 residues in the CDR3. In nucleotides, the CDR3 is TGCGCCAGCAGCTCTGGCGGGGGAAACACCATATATTTT. Residues: CASSSGGGNTIYF.

The chain uses TRBV6-5 and TRBJ2-1; TRBD1 matches at 7 bases. The junction had 5 bases not matched to a gene; V was cut back by 7 bases and J by 8 bases. CDR3 size: 12 residues. The germline V gene has CDR1 MNHEY and CDR2 SVGAGI. CDR3 sequence (DNA): TGTGCCAGCAAGGGGGCCTTGGATGAGCAGTTCTTC. This encodes CASKGALDEQFF.

J is TRBJ2-1 and V is TRBV5-4, with D unresolved. Trimming shortened V by 0 bases and J by 5 bases, and 15 bases separated the two germline ends. This CDR3 region has 16 residues. Germline assignment: CDR1 SGHNT and CDR2 YYREEE (reference sequence). The CDR3 reads CASSLGGSSPNNEQFF. CDR3 DNA sequence: TGTGCCAGCAGCTTGGGAGGAAGTTCCCCCAACAATGAGCAGTTCTTC. Based on the CDR3 plus reference TRBV5-4 and TRBJ2-1, the full variable domain is ETGVTQSPTHLIKTRGQQVTLRCSSQSGHNTVSWYQQALGQGPQFIFQYYREEENGRGNFPPRFSGLQFPNYSSELNVNALELDDSALYLCASSLGGSSPNNEQFFGPGTRLTVL.

The chain couples TRBV9 to TRBJ2-3; perhaps TRBD1 as D (5 bases). Deletions cut 0 bases from V and 2 bases from J, with 10 bases between. This CDR3 region has 15 residues. Germline V CDR1 and CDR2: SGDLS, YYNGEE. The CDR3 DNA reads as TGTGCCAGCAGCGTAGTGGGCAGGGTCACAGATACGCAGTATTTT. Its translation is CASSVVGRVTDTQYF.

This clone was seen only once. This chain connects TRBV7-2 to TRBJ1-4, with D uncertain. Germline CDR1 SGHTA, CDR2 FQGNSA. The CDR3 is made up of 12 amino acids. Trimming pared 3 bases from V and 5 bases from J, leaving 4 bases between. Written as DNA, the CDR3 is TGTGCCAGCAGCTTCCCGAATGAAAAACTGTTTTTT. Its protein product is CASSFPNEKLFF.

V gene TRBV5-1 combines with J gene TRBJ1-6; 8 nucleotides agree with TRBD1. The length of the CDR3 is 14 residues. V was pared by 0 bases and J by 8 bases, with 1 base of the junction left unmatched. Germline loops: CDR1 SGHRS, CDR2 YFSETQ. DNA for the CDR3: TGCGCCAGCAGCTTGGCAGGGGGCGATTCACCCCTCCACTTT. As protein: CASSLAGGDSPLHF.

J is TRBJ1-3 and V is TRBV5-6; no definite D call. This CDR3 region has 15 residues. The V end lost 4 bases, the J end lost 2 bases, and 13 bases lay between the germline ends. The germline V gene encodes CDR1 SGHDT and CDR2 YYEEEE. DNA of the CDR3: TGTGCCAGCAGCGACGGAGGAGGGACTGGAAACACCATATATTTT. Encoded protein: CASSDGGGTGNTIYF.

This chain links TRBV7-2 with TRBJ2-5; 10 nucleotides line up with TRBD2. The CDR3 has 18 residues. Germline CDR1 and CDR2: SGHTA and FQGNSA. J was trimmed by 5 bases and V by 3 bases; bases with no gene match: 15. The CDR3 loop is CASSFPGNQREGQETQYF. CDR3 sequence (DNA): TGTGCCAGCAGCTTCCCTGGTAATCAGCGGGAGGGCCAGGAGACCCAGTACTTC.

The gene calls are TRBV3-1 (or the pseudogene TRBV3-2) and TRBJ1-2; no firm D call. V shed 0 bases and J shed 7 bases, with 9 bases lying between them. This CDR3 is 13 amino acids long. Germline CDR1 and CDR2: LGHDT and YNNKEL (reference sequence). This CDR3 reads CASSQESGVGYTF. The CDR3 DNA follows: TGTGCCAGCAGCCAAGAGTCAGGCGTTGGCTACACCTTC.

The chain joins TRBV29-1 to TRBJ1-1; no reliable D call. Looked up from germline, CDR1 is SQVTM and CDR2 is ANQGSEA. V lost 6 bases and J 1 base, leaving 3 bases between the germline ends. The CDR3 extends over 10 amino acids. This CDR3 is CSVQNTEAFF. The DNA of the CDR3 is TGCAGCGTCCAGAACACTGAAGCTTTCTTT.

This chain joins TRBV5-8 and TRBJ1-2, with 7 bases aligning to TRBD1. V dropped 2 bases and J dropped 4; count of bases not matched to a gene: 8. CDR1 SGHTS and CDR2 YDEGEE come from the germline V gene. CDR3 length: 15 residues. The DNA for the CDR3 is TGTGCCAGCAGCTTCACAGGGGCCAACCTCTATGGCTACACCTTC. Protein: CASSFTGANLYGYTF.

With regard to this clone: Other DNA sequences within the sample encode an identical CDR3. The chain couples TRBV18 to TRBJ1-5; D is unresolved. The CDR3 runs to 13 residues. With 3 bases removed from V and 5 bases from J, the gap between germline ends came to 8 bases. Germline CDR1 reads KGHSH; CDR2 reads LQKENI. Here the CDR3 DNA reads TGTGCCAGCTCACCGGGGAGGGATCAGCCCCAGCATTTT. Its translation is CASSPGRDQPQHF.

V usage is TRBV12-3 or TRBV12-4 and J usage is TRBJ1-4; D is unresolved. The CDR3 extends over 13 amino acids. Deletions cut 7 bases from V and 8 bases from J, with 14 bases between. The CDR3 spells CASNSQGREKLFF. CDR3 DNA: TGTGCCAGCAACTCCCAAGGGAGAGAAAAACTGTTTTTT.

The chain employs TRBV7-3 and TRBJ1-3; D is perhaps TRBD1 (5 bases). Trimming shortened V by 3 bases and J by 4 bases, and 13 bases separated the two germline ends. CDR1 and CDR2 from the germline V gene are SGHTA and FQGTGA. This CDR3 is built from 15 residues. CDR3 nucleotides: TGTGCCAGCAGCTTTTCCGGGGGGTCAGGAAACACCATATATTTT. Translation gives CASSFSGGSGNTIYF.

The sample holds a few counts of this clone. The chain links TRBV14 to TRBJ2-5; 8 nucleotides align to TRBD1. The V and J ends lost 5 bases and 0 bases, in that order; junction bases with no gene match: 11. There are 17 residues in the CDR3. The germline CDR1 and CDR2 sequences are SGHDN and FVKESK. In nucleotides, the CDR3 is TGTGCCAGCAGCGGAGCGAAGATGGGACAGGACCAAGAGACCCAGTACTTC. It is translated as CASSGAKMGQDQETQYF.

The chain employs TRBV24-1 and TRBJ2-3; 9 bases map to TRBD2. The trim removed 4 bases at V and 5 bases at J, leaving 9 bases unmatched. CDR3 length equals 16 residues. The V gene's germline CDR1 is KGHDR and CDR2 SFDVKD. CDR3 sequence: CATSDPRSGRKDTQYF. The CDR3, as DNA: TGTGCCACCAGTGACCCCAGGAGCGGGAGGAAAGATACGCAGTATTTT.

This clone was found once. The chain carries TRBV19 and TRBJ1-4; D ambiguous. The germline gives CDR1 LNHDA, CDR2 SQIVND (reference sequence). The CDR3 runs 14 residues. Trimming took 3 bases from V and 0 from J, leaving 5 bases between them. CDR3 protein: CASSIYTTNEKLFF. The DNA for the CDR3 is TGTGCCAGTAGTATTTACACAACTAATGAAAAACTGTTTTTT. Full variable domain (remainder filled in from reference TRBV19 and TRBJ1-4): DGGITQSPKYLFRKEGQNVTLSCEQNLNHDAMYWYRQDPGQGLRLIYYSQIVNDFQKGDIAEGYSVSREKKESFPLTVTSAQKNPTAFYLCASSIYTTNEKLFFGSGTQLSVL.

CDR3 region: CASSAAGGSSYEQYF. The CDR3 DNA reads as TGTGCCAGCAGCGCAGCGGGAGGGAGCTCCTACGAGCAGTACTTC. The V call is TRBV7-2, the J call TRBJ2-7; 10 bases map to TRBD2. Unmatched junction bases numbered 4, after V lost 5 bases and J lost 0 bases. The CDR3 loop spans 15 amino acids. Looked up from germline, CDR1 is SGHTA and CDR2 is FQGNSA.

This clone was seen more than once but under ten times. The chain recombines TRBV10-3 with TRBJ2-2, with 13 bases identical to TRBD2. This CDR3 region has 15 residues. With 6 bases clipped from V and 5 bases from J, the junction kept 3 bases outside the gene matches. Germline V lookup: CDR1 ENHRY, CDR2 SYGVKD. The chain's CDR3 is CAIRLAGGQTGELFF. The CDR3 DNA reads TGTGCCATCAGACTAGCGGGGGGGCAGACCGGGGAGCTGTTTTTT.